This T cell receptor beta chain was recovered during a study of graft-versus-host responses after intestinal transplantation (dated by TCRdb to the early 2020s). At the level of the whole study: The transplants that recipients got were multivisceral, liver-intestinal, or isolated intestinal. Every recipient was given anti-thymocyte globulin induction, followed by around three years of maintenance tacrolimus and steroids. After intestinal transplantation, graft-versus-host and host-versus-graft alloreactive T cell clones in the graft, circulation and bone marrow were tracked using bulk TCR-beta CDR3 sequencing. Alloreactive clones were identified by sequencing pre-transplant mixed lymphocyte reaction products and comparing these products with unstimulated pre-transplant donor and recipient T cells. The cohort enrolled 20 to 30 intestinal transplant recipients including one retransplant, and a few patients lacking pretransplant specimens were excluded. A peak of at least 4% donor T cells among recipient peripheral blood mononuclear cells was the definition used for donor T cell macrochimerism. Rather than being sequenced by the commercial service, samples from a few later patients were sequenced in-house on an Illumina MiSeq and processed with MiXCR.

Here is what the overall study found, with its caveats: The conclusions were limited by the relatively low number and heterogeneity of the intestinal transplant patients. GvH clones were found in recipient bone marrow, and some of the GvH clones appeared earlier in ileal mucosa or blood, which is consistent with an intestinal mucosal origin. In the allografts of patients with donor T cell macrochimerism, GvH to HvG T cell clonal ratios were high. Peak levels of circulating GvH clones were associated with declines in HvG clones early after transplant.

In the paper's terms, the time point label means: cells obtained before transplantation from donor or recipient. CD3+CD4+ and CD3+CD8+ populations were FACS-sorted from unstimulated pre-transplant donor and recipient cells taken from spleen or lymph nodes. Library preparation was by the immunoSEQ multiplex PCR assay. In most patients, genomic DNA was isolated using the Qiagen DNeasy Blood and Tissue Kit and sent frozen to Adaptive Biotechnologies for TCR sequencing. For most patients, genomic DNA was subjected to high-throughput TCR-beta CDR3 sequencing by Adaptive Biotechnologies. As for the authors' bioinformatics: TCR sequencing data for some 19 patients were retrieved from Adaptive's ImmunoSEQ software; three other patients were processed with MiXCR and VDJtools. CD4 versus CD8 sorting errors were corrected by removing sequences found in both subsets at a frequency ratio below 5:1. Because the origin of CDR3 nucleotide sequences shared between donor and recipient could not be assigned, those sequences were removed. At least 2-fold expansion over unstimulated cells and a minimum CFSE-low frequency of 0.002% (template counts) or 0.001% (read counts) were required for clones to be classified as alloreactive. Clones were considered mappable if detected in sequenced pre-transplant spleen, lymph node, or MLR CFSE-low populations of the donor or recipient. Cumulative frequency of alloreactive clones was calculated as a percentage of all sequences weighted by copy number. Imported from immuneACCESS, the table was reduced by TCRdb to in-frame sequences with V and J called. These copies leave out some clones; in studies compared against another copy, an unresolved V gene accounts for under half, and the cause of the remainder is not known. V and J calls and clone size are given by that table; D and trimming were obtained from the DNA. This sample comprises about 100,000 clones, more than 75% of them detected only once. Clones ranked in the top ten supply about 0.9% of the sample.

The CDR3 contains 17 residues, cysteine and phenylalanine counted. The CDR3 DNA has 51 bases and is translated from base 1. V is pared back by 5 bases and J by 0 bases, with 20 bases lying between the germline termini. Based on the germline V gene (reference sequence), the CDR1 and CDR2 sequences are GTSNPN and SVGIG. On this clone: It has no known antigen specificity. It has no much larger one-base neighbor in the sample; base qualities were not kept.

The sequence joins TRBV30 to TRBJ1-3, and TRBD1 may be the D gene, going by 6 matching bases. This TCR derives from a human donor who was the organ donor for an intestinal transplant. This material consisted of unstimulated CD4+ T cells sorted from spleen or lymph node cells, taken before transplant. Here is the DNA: TGTGCCTGGCGCTTCGGGGGCCTGATATACTCTGGAAACACCATATATTTT. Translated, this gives CAWRFGGLIYSGNTIYF.